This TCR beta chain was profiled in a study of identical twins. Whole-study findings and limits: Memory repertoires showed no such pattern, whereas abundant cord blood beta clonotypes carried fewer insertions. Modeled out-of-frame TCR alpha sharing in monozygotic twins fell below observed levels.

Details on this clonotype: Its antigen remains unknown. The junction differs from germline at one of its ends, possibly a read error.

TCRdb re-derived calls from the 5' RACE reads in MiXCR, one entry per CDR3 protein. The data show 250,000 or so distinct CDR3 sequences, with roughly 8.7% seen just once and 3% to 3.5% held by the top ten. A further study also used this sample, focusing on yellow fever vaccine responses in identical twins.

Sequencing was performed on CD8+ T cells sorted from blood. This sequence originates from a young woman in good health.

CDR3 amino acids: CAISPGLNTDTQYF. The CDR3 DNA follows: TGTGCCATCAGCCCTGGACTGAACACAGATACGCAGTATTTT. V gene TRBV5-8 combines with J gene TRBJ2-3; TRBD2 is a possible D gene (5 bases). This CDR3 has 14 amino acids. Germline V lookup: CDR1 SGHTS, CDR2 YDEGEE.